This T cell receptor (beta chain) was sequenced for a study of monozygotic twins with inflammatory bowel disease. Whole-study results and caveats: The co-twins with IBD showed lower TCRbeta diversity (inverse Simpson) than their healthy siblings. It was observed that concordant and discordant twins did not differ in repertoire similarity, possibly given limited power. The study supported no single strong signal or clonotype linked to IBD.

Each UMI, carrying a 6-nucleotide sample barcode, came from template switching. TCRdb reanalyzed the 5' RACE reads, giving one entry per CDR3 protein sequence and no DNA. This table holds 420,000 or so distinct CDR3 sequences. Germline V gene sequence: CDR1 SQVTM, CDR2 ANQGSEA. The CDR3 is 12 residues long. Concerning this clonotype: The antigen remains undetermined.

The chain uses TRBV29-1 and TRBJ2-3; TCRdb proposes TRBD1, but this gene call is untestable without DNA. Sequenced: blood. This clonotype was obtained from a human donor with ulcerative colitis or Crohn's disease, or a healthy co-twin of an affected twin (not recorded which). CDR3 region: CSVIRGQDTQYF.